The TCR beta chain described here comes from a study of identical twins. Trimming took 4 bases from V and 9 from J; bases not matched to a gene: 12. This CDR3 comprises 14 residues. The germline CDR1 and CDR2 sequences are LGHDT and YNNKEL (reference sequence). TCRdb recomputed calls from the 5' RACE reads with MiXCR, one row per CDR3 protein. The sample contains 250,000 or so distinct CDR3 sequences, 7% of which appear only once. These same data were also listed under a study on yellow fever vaccine responses in identical twins.

This sequence originates from a woman aged 18-30 years in good health. The chain recombines TRBV3-1 with TRBJ2-7, with 7 bases lining up with TRBD1. Sequencing was carried out using memory (CD45RO+) T cells sorted from blood. The chain's CDR3 is CASSPPGTVPWQYF. DNA of the CDR3: TGTGCCAGCAGCCCACCCGGGACAGTTCCTTGGCAGTACTTC.